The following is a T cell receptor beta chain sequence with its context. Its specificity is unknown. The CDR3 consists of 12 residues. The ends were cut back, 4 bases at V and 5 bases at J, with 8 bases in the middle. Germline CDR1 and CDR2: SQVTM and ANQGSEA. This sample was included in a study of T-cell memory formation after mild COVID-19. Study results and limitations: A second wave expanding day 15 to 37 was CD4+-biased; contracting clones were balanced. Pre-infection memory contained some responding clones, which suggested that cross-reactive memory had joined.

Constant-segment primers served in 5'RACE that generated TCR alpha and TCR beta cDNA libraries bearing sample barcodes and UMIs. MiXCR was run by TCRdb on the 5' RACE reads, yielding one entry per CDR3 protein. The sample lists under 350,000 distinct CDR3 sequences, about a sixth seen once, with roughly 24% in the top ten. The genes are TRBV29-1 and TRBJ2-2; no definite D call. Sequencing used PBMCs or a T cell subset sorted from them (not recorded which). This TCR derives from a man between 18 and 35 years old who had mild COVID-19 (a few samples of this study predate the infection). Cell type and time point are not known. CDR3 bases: TGCAGCGTTGTTCCCGGGACCGGGGAGCTGTTTTTT. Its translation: CSVVPGTGELFF.